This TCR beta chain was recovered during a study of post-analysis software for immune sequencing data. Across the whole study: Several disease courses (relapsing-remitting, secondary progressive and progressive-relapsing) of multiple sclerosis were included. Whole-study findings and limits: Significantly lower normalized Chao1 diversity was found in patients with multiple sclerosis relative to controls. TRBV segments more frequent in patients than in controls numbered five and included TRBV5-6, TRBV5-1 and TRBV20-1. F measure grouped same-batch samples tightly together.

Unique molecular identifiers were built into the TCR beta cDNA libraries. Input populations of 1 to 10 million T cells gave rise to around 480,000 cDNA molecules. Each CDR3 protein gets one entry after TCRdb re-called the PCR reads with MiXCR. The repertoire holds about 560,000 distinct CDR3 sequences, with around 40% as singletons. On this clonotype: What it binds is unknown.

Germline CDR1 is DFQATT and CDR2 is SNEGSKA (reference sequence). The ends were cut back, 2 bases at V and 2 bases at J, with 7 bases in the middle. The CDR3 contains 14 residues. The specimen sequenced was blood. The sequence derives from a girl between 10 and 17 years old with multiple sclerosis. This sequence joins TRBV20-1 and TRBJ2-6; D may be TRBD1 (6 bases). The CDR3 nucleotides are TGCAGTGCTAGACCAGGGGCTGGGGCCAACGTCCTGACTTTC. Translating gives CSARPGAGANVLTF.